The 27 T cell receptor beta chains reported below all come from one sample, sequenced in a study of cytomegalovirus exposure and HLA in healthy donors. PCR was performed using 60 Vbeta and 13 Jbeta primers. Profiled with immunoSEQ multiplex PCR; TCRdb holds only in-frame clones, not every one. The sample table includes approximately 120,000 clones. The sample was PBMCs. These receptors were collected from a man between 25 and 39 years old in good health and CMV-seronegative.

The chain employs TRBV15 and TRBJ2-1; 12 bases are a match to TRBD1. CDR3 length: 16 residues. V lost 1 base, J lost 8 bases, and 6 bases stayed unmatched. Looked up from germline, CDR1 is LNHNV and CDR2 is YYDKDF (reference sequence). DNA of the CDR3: TGTGCCACCAGCAGAGCACCGGGACAGGGGGCAGATGAGCAGTTCTTC. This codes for CATSRAPGQGADEQFF.

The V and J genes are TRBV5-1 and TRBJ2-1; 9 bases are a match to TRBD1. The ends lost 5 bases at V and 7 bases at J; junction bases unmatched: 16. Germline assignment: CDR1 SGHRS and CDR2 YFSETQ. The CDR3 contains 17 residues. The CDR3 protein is CASSRNNRDRVKNEQFF. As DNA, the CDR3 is TGCGCCAGCAGTCGGAACAACCGGGACAGGGTAAAAAATGAGCAGTTCTTC.

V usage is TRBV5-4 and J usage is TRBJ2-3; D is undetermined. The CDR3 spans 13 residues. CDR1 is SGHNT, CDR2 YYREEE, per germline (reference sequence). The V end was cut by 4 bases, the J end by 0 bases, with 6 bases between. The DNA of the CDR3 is TGTGCCAGCAGCCACGGGAGCACAGATACGCAGTATTTT. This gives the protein CASSHGSTDTQYF.

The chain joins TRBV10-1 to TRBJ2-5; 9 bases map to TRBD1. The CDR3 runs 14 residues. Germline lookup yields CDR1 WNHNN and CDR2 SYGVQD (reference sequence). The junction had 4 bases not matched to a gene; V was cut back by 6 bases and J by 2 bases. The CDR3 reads CASSLGQGQETQYF. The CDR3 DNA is TGCGCCAGCAGCCTCGGACAGGGGCAAGAGACCCAGTACTTC.

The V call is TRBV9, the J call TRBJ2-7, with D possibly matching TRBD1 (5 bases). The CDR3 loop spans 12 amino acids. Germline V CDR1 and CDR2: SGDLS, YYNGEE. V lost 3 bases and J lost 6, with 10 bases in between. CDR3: CASSGTTTEQYF. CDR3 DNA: TGTGCCAGCAGCGGGACAACCACCGAGCAGTACTTC.

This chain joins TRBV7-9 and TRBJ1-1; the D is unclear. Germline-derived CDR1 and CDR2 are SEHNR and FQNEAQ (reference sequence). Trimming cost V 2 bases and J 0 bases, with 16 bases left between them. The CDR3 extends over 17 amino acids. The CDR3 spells CASSLTTTIQLNTEAFF. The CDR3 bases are TGTGCCAGCAGCTTAACAACCACCATCCAGTTGAACACTGAAGCTTTCTTT.

CDR3 residues: CASSGTGGVYEQYF. CDR3 bases: TGTGCCAGCAGTGGGACAGGCGGTGTCTACGAGCAGTACTTC. The chain employs TRBV25-1 and TRBJ2-7; TRBD1 aligns across 7 bases. The CDR3 covers 14 residues. The ends lost 4 bases at V and 3 bases at J; junction bases unmatched: 6. Germline V gene data show CDR1 as MGHDK and CDR2 as SYGVNS.

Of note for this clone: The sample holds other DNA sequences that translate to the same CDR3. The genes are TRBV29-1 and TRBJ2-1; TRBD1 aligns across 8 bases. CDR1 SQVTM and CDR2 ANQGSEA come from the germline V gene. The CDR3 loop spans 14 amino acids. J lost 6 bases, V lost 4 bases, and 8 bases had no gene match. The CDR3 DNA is TGCAGCGTTGTACTAGTAGGGACAGGCAATGAGCAGTTCTTC. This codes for CSVVLVGTGNEQFF.

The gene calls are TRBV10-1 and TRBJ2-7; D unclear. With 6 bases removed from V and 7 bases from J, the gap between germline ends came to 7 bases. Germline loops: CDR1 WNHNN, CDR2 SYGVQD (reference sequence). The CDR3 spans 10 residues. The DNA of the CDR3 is TGCGCCAGCAGAGCTCGAGAGCAGTACTTC. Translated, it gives CASRAREQYF.

The DNA for the CDR3 is TGTGCCAGCAGCATGGACTTAATTAACTATGGCTACACCTTC. Its translation is CASSMDLINYGYTF. This chain links TRBV5-4 with TRBJ1-2; D remains ambiguous. Germline V gives CDR1 SGHNT, CDR2 YYREEE (reference sequence). The CDR3 extends over 14 amino acids. The ends were cut back, 4 bases at V and 1 base at J, with 11 bases in the middle.

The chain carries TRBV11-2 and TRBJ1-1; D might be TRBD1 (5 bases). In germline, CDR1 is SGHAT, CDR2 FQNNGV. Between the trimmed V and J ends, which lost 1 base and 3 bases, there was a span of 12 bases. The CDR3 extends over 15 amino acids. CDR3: CASSLGGDWYTEAFF. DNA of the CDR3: TGTGCCAGCAGCTTAGGCGGGGACTGGTACACTGAAGCTTTCTTT.

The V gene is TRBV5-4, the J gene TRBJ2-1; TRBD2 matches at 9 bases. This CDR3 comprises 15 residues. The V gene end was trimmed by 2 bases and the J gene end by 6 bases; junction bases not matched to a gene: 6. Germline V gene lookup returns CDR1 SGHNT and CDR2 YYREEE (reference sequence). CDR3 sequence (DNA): TGTGCCAGCAGCTTAGAAGCGGGAGGCGGCAATGAGCAGTTCTTC. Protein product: CASSLEAGGGNEQFF.

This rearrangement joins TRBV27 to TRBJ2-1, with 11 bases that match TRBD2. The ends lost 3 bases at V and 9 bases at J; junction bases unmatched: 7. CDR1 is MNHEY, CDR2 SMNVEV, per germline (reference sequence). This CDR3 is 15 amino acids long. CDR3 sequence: CASSFVSGRVFEQFF. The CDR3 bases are TGTGCCAGCAGTTTTGTTAGCGGGAGGGTTTTTGAGCAGTTCTTC.

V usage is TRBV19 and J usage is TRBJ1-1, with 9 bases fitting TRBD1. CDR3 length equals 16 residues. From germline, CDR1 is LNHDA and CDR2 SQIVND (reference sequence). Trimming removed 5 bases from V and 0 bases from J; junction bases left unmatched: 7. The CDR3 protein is CASSPSDRGLNTEAFF. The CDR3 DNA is TGTGCCAGTAGTCCCTCGGACAGGGGCCTGAACACTGAAGCTTTCTTT.

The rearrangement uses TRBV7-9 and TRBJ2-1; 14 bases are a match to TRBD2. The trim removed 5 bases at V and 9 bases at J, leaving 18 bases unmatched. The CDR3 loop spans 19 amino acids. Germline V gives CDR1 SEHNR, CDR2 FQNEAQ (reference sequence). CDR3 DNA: TGTGCCAGCAGCCATACCGGGACTAGCGGGAGTACGGGCATCGCTGAGCAGTTCTTC. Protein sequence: CASSHTGTSGSTGIAEQFF.

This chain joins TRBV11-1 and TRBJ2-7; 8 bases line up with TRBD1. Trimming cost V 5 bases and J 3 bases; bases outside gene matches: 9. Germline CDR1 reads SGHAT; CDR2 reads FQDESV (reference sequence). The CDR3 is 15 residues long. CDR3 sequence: CASSTSTGVYYEQYF. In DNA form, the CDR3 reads TGTGCCAGCAGCACGTCGACAGGGGTGTACTACGAGCAGTACTTC. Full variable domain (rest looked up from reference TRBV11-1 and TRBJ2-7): EAEVAQSPRYKITEKSQAVAFWCDPISGHATLYWYRQILGQGPELLVQFQDESVVDDSQLPKDRFSAERLKGVDSTLKIQPAELGDSAMYLCASSTSTGVYYEQYFGPGTRLTVT.

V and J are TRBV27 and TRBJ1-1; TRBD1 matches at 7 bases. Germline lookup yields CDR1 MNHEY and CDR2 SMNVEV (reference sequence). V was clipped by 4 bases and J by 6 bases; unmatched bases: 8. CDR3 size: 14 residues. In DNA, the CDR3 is TGTGCCAGCAGTTCTGGACAGGCGAGGTCTGAAGCTTTCTTT. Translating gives CASSSGQARSEAFF.

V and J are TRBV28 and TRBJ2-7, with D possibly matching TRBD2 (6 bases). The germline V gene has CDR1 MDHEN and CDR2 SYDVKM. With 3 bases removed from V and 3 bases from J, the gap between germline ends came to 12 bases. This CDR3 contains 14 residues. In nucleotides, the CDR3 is TGTGCCAGCAGTTTCGCGGAGGGCCGCTACGAGCAGTACTTC. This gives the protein CASSFAEGRYEQYF. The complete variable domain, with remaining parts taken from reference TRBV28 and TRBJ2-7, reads DVKVTQSSRYLVKRTGEKVFLECVQDMDHENMFWYRQDPGLGLRLIYFSYDVKMKEKGDIPEGYSVSREKKERFSLILESASTNQTSMYLCASSFAEGRYEQYFGPGTRLTVT.

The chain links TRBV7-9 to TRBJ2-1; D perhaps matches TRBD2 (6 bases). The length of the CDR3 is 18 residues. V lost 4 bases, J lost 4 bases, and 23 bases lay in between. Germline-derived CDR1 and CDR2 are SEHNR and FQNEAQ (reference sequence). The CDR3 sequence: CASSSPGGSPRVYNEQFF. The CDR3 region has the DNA TGTGCCAGCAGCTCCCCCGGAGGGTCCCCAAGGGTATACAATGAGCAGTTCTTC.

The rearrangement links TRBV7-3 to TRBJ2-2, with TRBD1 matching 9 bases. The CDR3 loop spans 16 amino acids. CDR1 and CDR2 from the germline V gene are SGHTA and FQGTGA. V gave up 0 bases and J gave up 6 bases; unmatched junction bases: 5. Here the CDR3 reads CASSLTTGGRAGELFF. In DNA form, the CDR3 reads TGTGCCAGCAGCTTAACTACAGGGGGCCGGGCCGGGGAGCTGTTTTTT.

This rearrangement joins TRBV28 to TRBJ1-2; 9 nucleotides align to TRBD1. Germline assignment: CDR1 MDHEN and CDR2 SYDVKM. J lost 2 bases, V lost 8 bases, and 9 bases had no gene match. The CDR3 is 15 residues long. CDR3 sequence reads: CASGDNRGRNYGYTF. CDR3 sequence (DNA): TGTGCCAGCGGAGACAACAGGGGGCGGAACTATGGCTACACCTTC.

CDR3 nucleotides: TGTGCCTGGCGACAGGATTACGAGCAGTACTTC. Translation gives CAWRQDYEQYF. The chain employs TRBV30 and TRBJ2-7, with D possibly TRBD1 on 6 matching bases. Germline CDR1 reads GTSNPN; CDR2 reads SVGIG (reference sequence). V lost 5 bases, J lost 4 bases, and 9 bases lay in between. This CDR3 is built from 11 residues.

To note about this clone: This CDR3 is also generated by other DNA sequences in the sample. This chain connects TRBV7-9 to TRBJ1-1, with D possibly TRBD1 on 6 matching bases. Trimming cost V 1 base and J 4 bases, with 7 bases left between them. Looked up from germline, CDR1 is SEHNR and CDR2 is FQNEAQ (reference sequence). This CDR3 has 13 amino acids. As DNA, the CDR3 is TGTGCCAGCAGCTTAGGGACAGCCACTGAAGCTTTCTTT. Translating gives CASSLGTATEAFF.

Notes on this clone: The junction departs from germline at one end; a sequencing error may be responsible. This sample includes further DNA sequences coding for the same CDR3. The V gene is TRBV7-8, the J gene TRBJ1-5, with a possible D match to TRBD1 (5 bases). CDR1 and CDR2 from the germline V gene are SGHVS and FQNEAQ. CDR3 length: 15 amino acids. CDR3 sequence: CASSLEGVDNQPQHF. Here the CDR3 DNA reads TGTGCCAGCAGCTTAGAAGGGGTGGACAATCAGCCTCAGCATTTT.

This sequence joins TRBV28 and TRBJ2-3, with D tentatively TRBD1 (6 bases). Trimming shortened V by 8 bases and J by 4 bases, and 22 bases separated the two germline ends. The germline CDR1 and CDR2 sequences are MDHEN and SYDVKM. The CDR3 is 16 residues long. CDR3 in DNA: TGTGCCAGCGCCACAGGGATCGTTCAGATGGCAGATACGCAGTATTTT. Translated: CASATGIVQMADTQYF.

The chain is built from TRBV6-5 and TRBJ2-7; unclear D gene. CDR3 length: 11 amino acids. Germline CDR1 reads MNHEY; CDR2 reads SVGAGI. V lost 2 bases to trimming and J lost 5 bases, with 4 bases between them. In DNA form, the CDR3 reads TGTGCCAGCAGTTACGGCCACGAGCAGTACTTC. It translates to CASSYGHEQYF.

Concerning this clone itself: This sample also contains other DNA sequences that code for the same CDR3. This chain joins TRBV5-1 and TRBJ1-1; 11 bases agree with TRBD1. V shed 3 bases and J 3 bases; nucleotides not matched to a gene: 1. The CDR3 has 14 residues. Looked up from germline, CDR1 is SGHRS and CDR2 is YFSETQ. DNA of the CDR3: TGCGCCAGCAGCTCGGGACAGGGGGACACTGAAGCTTTCTTT. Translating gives CASSSGQGDTEAFF.